This record covers a single T cell receptor beta chain. The data stem from a study of blood T cell repertoires in COVID-19. The overall study: Spain, Italy and the United States supplied samples that represented acute and convalescent COVID-19.

CDR3 size: 19 residues. Germline trimming cut 4 bases from V and 5 bases from J; bases unmatched to any gene: 13. From germline, CDR1 is SGHTA and CDR2 FQGTGA. Clones were sequenced by immunoSEQ multiplex PCR, and TCRdb holds only the in-frame ones, with some missing. The sample includes around 120,000 clones, 60% to 85% seen only once; the top ten take 2.3%. The clonotype comes from a man aged 65 to 85 with acute or convalescent COVID-19. V and J are TRBV7-3 and TRBJ2-3, with 15 bases lining up with TRBD2. The source material was peripheral blood. The CDR3 protein is CASSYLPRTSGGDIDTQYF. For the CDR3, the DNA is TGTGCCAGCAGCTACCTCCCCCGGACTAGCGGGGGGGATATAGATACGCAGTATTTT.